The clone carrying this T cell receptor beta chain was counted many times. The source of the sample is a study of regulatory T cells in long-lasting Graves disease. Germline V gene sequence: CDR1 MDHEN, CDR2 SYDVKM. This CDR3 spans 14 amino acids. Trimming left V 7 bases short and J 0 bases short, with 10 bases between. Combining iRepertoire HTBI primers with Arm-PCR of CDR3 regions, the authors built TCR beta libraries. Using its own MiXCR run on the multiplex PCR reads, TCRdb lists one record per CDR3 protein. The sample comprises about 540,000 distinct CDR3 sequences, approximately 13% of which are singletons, and over 7.5% rests with the top ten. Time point of the sample: newly diagnosed GD, antithyroid drugs for less than 3 months. PBMC-derived RNA was used for the TCR library. These data were also reused for a study on T cells in Graves' hyperthyroidism and ophthalmopathy.

The sequence was collected from a man between 25 and 39 years old with Graves disease. The chain employs TRBV28 and TRBJ1-5; D unclear. The sequenced sample was peripheral blood mononuclear cells (PBMCs), obtained at new diagnosis, from a patient treated with antithyroid drugs. DNA for the CDR3: TGTGCCAGCACCACAAGTAATAGCAATCAGCCCCAGCATTTT. It encodes CASTTSNSNQPQHF.